This T cell receptor (beta chain) comes out of a study of shared clonotypes between healthy human individuals. Study observations and caveats: Only blood was sampled; tissue repertoires likely differ. Some clonotypes were shared by all four sorted-subset donors, while others were not shared. The non-shared ones had lower generation probabilities than the shared ones.

Each of the donors was a healthy adult who was HIV-negative and had not had a recent acute infection or vaccination. Turning to this clone: The antigen is not known.

There are 14 residues in the CDR3. V lost 4 bases and J 6 bases, leaving 13 bases between the germline ends. CDR1 LNHDA and CDR2 SQIVND come from the germline V gene (reference sequence). Sequencing was performed with immunoSEQ multiplex PCR; in TCRdb, only in-frame clones are kept and a portion is missing. The sample yields some 1 million clones, roughly 75% seen once. This receptor was obtained from a young man in good health. Material for sequencing was memory CD4+ T cells sorted from blood. Noted subset: CD45RA-negative fraction. This chain uses TRBV19 with TRBJ2-1, with D perhaps matching TRBD1 or TRBD2 (5 bases each). The CDR3 loop reads CASSKPGPFNEQFF. As DNA, the CDR3 is TGTGCCAGTAGTAAACCGGGACCTTTCAATGAGCAGTTCTTC.